This T cell receptor (beta chain) was recorded in a study of CD8+CD57+ T cells in acquired aplastic anemia. Looking at the study overall: The DNA of sorted CD4+ and CD8+ cells averaged around 3 ug.

The template for TCR beta VDJ and CDR3 sequence profiling was genomic DNA. TCRdb called the reads again in MiXCR, with one record for every CDR3 protein. The profile shows approximately 99,000 distinct CDR3 sequences, around 49% of them singletons. In the case of this clonotype: An end of the junction differs from the germline gene, which may be a read error.

The CDR3 has 14 residues. Per the germline V gene, CDR1 is PRHDT and CDR2 is FYEKMQ (reference sequence). The chain links TRBV13 to TRBJ1-1, with unresolved D. This TCR was recovered from a human donor in good health, serving as a control. The sample comprised sorted CD4+, CD8+, or CD8+CD57+ T cells (not recorded which) from PBMCs. CDR3 sequence: CASSFVRGGTGAFF. DNA of the CDR3: TGTGCCAGCAGCTTCGTCCGGGGAGGCACTGGAGCTTTCTTT.